A single sample gave rise to the 11 T cell receptor beta chains below, sequenced in a study of early T cells in non-severe SARS-CoV-2 infection. One entry per CDR3 protein results from TCRdb running MiXCR on the 5' RACE reads. This table has roughly 55,000 distinct CDR3 sequences, 5.5% to 7.5% appearing once. The sample comprised whole blood. The receptors shown here come from an adult who was a healthcare worker with PCR-confirmed SARS-CoV-2 infection or an uninfected control (not recorded which).

This clonotype showed up many times. The chain recombines TRBV5-1 with TRBJ1-6; D remains ambiguous. This CDR3 contains 16 residues. V lost 4 bases and J 0 bases, leaving 11 bases between the germline ends. Germline V CDR1 and CDR2: SGHRS, YFSETQ. The CDR3 DNA is TGCGCCAGCAGCCCGCCCGGGAGCTCCTATAATTCACCCCTCCACTTT. Translated: CASSPPGSSYNSPLHF. The full variable domain, with the rest looked up from reference TRBV5-1 and TRBJ1-6, is KAGVTQTPRYLIKTRGQQVTLSCSPISGHRSVSWYQQTPGQGLQFLFEYFSETQRNKGNFPGRFSGRQFSNSRSEMNVSTLELGDSALYLCASSPPGSSYNSPLHFGNGTRLTVT.

This clonotype was found a few times. The chain carries TRBV5-6 and TRBJ2-7; 14 bases are shared with TRBD2. CDR1 is SGHDT and CDR2 is YYEEEE in the germline V gene. The CDR3 runs 17 residues. Trimming at V came to 4 bases and at J to 2 bases, leaving 8 bases not matched to a gene. In nucleotides, the CDR3 is TGTGCCAGCAGCCCCCTGGGACTAGCGGGGGTAACCTACGAGCAGTACTTC. Translated: CASSPLGLAGVTYEQYF.

This rearrangement joins TRBV10-1 to TRBJ2-5, with D uncertain. The CDR3 covers 15 residues. Trimming removed 0 bases from V and 4 bases from J, with 12 bases in between. Germline assignment: CDR1 WNHNN and CDR2 SYGVQD (reference sequence). The CDR3 DNA follows: TGCGCCAGCAGTGAGTCAAGAACAGCAGGAGAGACCCAGTACTTC. Encoded protein: CASSESRTAGETQYF.

This clonotype occurred many times. The chain carries TRBV20-1 and TRBJ2-3; TRBD1 aligns across 8 bases. Losses at the gene ends were 5 bases for V and 3 bases for J; bases not matched to a gene: 13. In germline, CDR1 is DFQATT, CDR2 SNEGSKA (reference sequence). The CDR3 is 16 amino acids. Here the CDR3 DNA reads TGCAGTGCTCTTATCCCCGCAGGGGGCTTGACAGATACGCAGTATTTT. Translation gives CSALIPAGGLTDTQYF.

This clonotype was picked up a small number of times. CDR3 sequence: CASSYGTGNEQYF. CDR3 DNA sequence: TGTGCCAGCAGCTACGGGACAGGGAACGAGCAGTACTTC. V is TRBV28 and J is TRBJ2-7; the match to TRBD1 covers 9 bases. Germline V gene sequence: CDR1 MDHEN, CDR2 SYDVKM. The CDR3 is made up of 13 amino acids. After removal of 6 bases from V and 5 bases from J, the junction contained 5 bases not matched to a gene.

This sequence joins TRBV15 and TRBJ2-7; D remains unclear. The V end was cut by 0 bases, the J end by 8 bases, with 8 bases between. Germline V gene sequence: CDR1 LNHNV, CDR2 YYDKDF (reference sequence). The CDR3 is 12 residues long. Here the CDR3 reads CATSRDRFKQYF. In DNA, the CDR3 is TGTGCCACCAGCAGAGACAGATTTAAGCAGTACTTC.

This clonotype appeared many times. The chain recombines TRBV5-1 with TRBJ2-7, with D perhaps matching TRBD1 (5 bases). Trimming pared 4 bases from V and 9 bases from J, leaving 11 bases between. The CDR3 consists of 11 residues. Germline CDR1 is SGHRS and CDR2 is YFSETQ. The CDR3 here is CASSAQGVQYF. CDR3 coding DNA: TGCGCCAGCAGCGCCCAGGGTGTGCAGTACTTC.

This clonotype was counted between two and nine times. V is TRBV10-3 and J is TRBJ1-2; 8 bases fit TRBD1. The CDR3 loop spans 13 amino acids. Germline V CDR1 and CDR2: ENHRY, SYGVKD. The J segment lost 8 bases and the V segment lost 5 bases, leaving 7 bases of the junction unmatched. CDR3: CAISPGQDRGYTF. CDR3 nucleotides: TGTGCCATCAGTCCGGGACAGGATAGGGGCTACACCTTC.

This clonotype was recorded many times. The chain is built from TRBV6-6 and TRBJ2-5; D uncertain. V lost 7 bases and J 1 base, leaving 10 bases between the germline ends. Germline V lookup: CDR1 MNHNY, CDR2 SVGAGI (reference sequence). CDR3 size: 13 residues. The CDR3 nucleotides are TGTGCCAGCATCAGCAACACCCAAGAGACCCAGTACTTC. Translating it yields CASISNTQETQYF.

The gene calls are TRBV29-1 and TRBJ1-4; no firm D call. Germline CDR1 and CDR2: SQVTM and ANQGSEA. Trimming removed 6 bases from V and 8 bases from J, with 10 bases in between. The CDR3 length is 11 residues. The CDR3 reads CSVVRAEKLFF. CDR3 in DNA: TGCAGCGTCGTTCGGGCGGAAAAACTGTTTTTT.

This clonotype has at least ten counts. This chain joins TRBV7-6 and TRBJ1-6, with 8 bases aligning to TRBD1. Germline CDR1 reads SGHVS; CDR2 reads FNYEAQ. The CDR3 has 18 amino acids. V shed 5 bases, J shed 4 bases, and the junction held 13 bases outside the gene matches. The chain's CDR3 is CASSRTQDREVYNSPLHF. The CDR3 coding sequence is TGTGCCAGCAGCCGTACTCAGGACAGGGAAGTGTATAATTCACCCCTCCACTTT. The full variable domain, completed using reference TRBV7-6 and TRBJ1-6, is GAGVSQSPRYKVTKRGQDVALRCDPISGHVSLYWYRQALGQGPEFLTYFNYEAQQDKSGLPNDRFSAERPEGSISTLTIQRTEQRDSAMYRCASSRTQDREVYNSPLHFGNGTRLTVT.